The 18 T cell receptor beta chains below come from one sample, sequenced in a study of T cell responses to AZD1222 COVID-19 vaccine. TCRdb's copy holds only in-frame clones and misses some; the assay was immunoSEQ multiplex PCR. In the table there are 130,000 to 150,000 clones, about nine tenths of which are singletons. Material: peripheral blood, obtained on day 0 of MenACWY control vaccination. The receptors originated from an adult in good health.

The CDR3 loop is CASSHREGTEAFF. The CDR3 nucleotides read TGTGCCAGCAGCCACAGGGAGGGCACTGAAGCTTTCTTT. The chain uses TRBV7-2 and TRBJ1-1, with TRBD1 as a possible D gene (6 bases). The germline V gene encodes CDR1 SGHTA and CDR2 FQGNSA. This CDR3 is 13 amino acids long. Trimming stripped 5 bases from V and 4 bases from J, with 11 bases between.

CDR3 amino acids: CASSPGYEQYF. Here the CDR3 DNA reads TGTGCCAGCAGCCCAGGATACGAGCAGTACTTC. The chain combines TRBV12-3 or TRBV12-4 with TRBJ2-7; D unclear. CDR3 length: 11 residues. Trimming took off 6 bases at V and 4 bases at J, with 7 bases between the two ends.

CDR3 in amino acids: CASSQPGLALNEQFF. The CDR3 DNA follows: TGTGCCAGCAGCCAACCGGGACTAGCGTTAAATGAGCAGTTCTTC. This rearrangement joins TRBV14 to TRBJ2-1; TRBD2 agrees at 10 bases. Germline V gene sequence: CDR1 SGHDN, CDR2 FVKESK. V dropped 2 bases and J dropped 7; count of bases not matched to a gene: 5. CDR3 length: 15 residues.

This CDR3 is CASSYSFSGANEKLFF. CDR3 coding DNA: TGTGCCAGCAGTTACTCGTTTTCAGGGGCGAACGAAAAACTGTTTTTT. The chain employs TRBV6-5 and TRBJ1-4; D might be TRBD1 (6 bases). Per the germline V gene, CDR1 is MNHEY and CDR2 is SVGAGI. The CDR3 consists of 16 residues. V was shortened by 0 bases and J by 8 bases, with 16 bases between the two germline ends.

The V and J genes are TRBV10-3 and TRBJ1-2; tentative D call: TRBD1 (5 bases). There are 14 residues in the CDR3. Trimming cost V 3 bases and J 4 bases, with 12 bases left between them. From germline, CDR1 is ENHRY and CDR2 SYGVKD. The CDR3 DNA follows: TGTGCCATCAGTGAAGGGAGTAGGGGCTATGGCTACACCTTC. The encoded protein is CAISEGSRGYGYTF.

The V call is TRBV5-5, the J call TRBJ1-4; D call uncertain. V was cut by 0 bases and J by 0 bases, with 6 bases left in between. CDR1 and CDR2 (germline): SGHKS, YYEKEE (reference sequence). This CDR3 contains 15 residues. The CDR3 here is CASSLEQTTNEKLFF. Written as DNA, the CDR3 is TGTGCCAGCAGCTTGGAACAGACAACTAATGAAAAACTGTTTTTT. Combining the CDR3 with reference TRBV5-5 and TRBJ1-4 gives the whole variable domain DAGVTQSPTHLIKTRGQQVTLRCSPISGHKSVSWYQQVLGQGPQFIFQYYEKEERGRGNFPDRFSARQFPNYSSELNVNALLLGDSALYLCASSLEQTTNEKLFFGSGTQLSVL.

Concerning this clone itself: The limits of the CDR3 on the DNA are not certain, so only TCRdb's listed CDR3 is given. V gene TRBV6-5 combines with J gene TRBJ2-7; TRBD2 reflects the table's D call only, with no check against the DNA. The CDR3 region is 16 residues in length, termini included. Looked up from germline, CDR1 is MNHEY and CDR2 is SVGAGI. CDR3 amino acids: CASSSSGTSKAYEQYF.

This clone was seen only once. The chain uses TRBV3-1 (or the pseudogene TRBV3-2) and TRBJ2-1; TRBD1 is a possible D gene (7 bases). The CDR3 runs to 16 residues. From germline, CDR1 is LGHDT and CDR2 YNNKEL (reference sequence). Trimming shortened V by 2 bases and J by 12 bases, and 23 bases separated the two germline ends. DNA for the CDR3: TGTGCCAGCAGCCAATTGGGCGCGGGACAGAAGGTCTGGCAGTTCTTC. It encodes CASSQLGAGQKVWQFF.

This clone was observed a few times. The V gene is TRBV27, the J gene TRBJ1-3, with a possible D match to TRBD1 (6 bases). CDR3 length equals 14 residues. The germline V gene encodes CDR1 MNHEY and CDR2 SMNVEV (reference sequence). The germline V and J ends were trimmed by 5 bases and 3 bases, with 11 bases remaining between them. The CDR3 bases are TGTGCCAGCAGTATTACAGGGTATGGAAACACCATATATTTT. Protein: CASSITGYGNTIYF.

The rearrangement uses TRBV7-8 and TRBJ1-2; TRBD1 might be the D (5 bases). The germline gives CDR1 SGHVS, CDR2 FQNEAQ. V was trimmed by 3 bases and J by 3 bases, leaving 8 bases between them. The length of the CDR3 is 13 residues. The CDR3 nucleotides are TGTGCCAGCAGCTTGGGGGAGGACTATGGCTACACCTTC. Protein product: CASSLGEDYGYTF.

V gene TRBV28 combines with J gene TRBJ1-2; the D gene is possibly TRBD1 (6 bases). V gave up 7 bases and J gave up 8 bases, with 8 bases separating them. CDR3 length: 10 amino acids. Germline-derived CDR1 and CDR2 are MDHEN and SYDVKM. The CDR3 is CASKGEGYTF. CDR3 bases: TGTGCCAGCAAGGGGGAGGGCTACACCTTC.

This clone was seen only a few times. J is TRBJ1-1 and V is TRBV23-1, with a possible D match to TRBD1 (6 bases). TRBV23-1 is an ORF, and what it does is uncertain. Trimming left V 5 bases short and J 2 bases short, with 18 bases between. The CDR3 is 16 amino acids. The CDR3 nucleotides are TGCGCCAGCAGTACTCACAGGGATACGGTTAACACTGAAGCTTTCTTT. Protein sequence: CASSTHRDTVNTEAFF.

This clone was seen a few times. The rearrangement joins TRBV15 to TRBJ1-1, with a possible D match to TRBD1 (5 bases). The V gene's germline CDR1 is LNHNV and CDR2 YYDKDF (reference sequence). Deletions cut 0 bases from V and 4 bases from J, with 12 bases between. There are 15 residues in the CDR3. The DNA for the CDR3 is TGTGCCACCAGCAGAGATCGGGGCGGGGGCACTGAAGCTTTCTTT. This sequence encodes CATSRDRGGGTEAFF.

V is TRBV2 and J is TRBJ2-1, with D perhaps matching TRBD1 (5 bases). Trimming removed 6 bases at V and 3 bases at J, with 12 bases between. Germline V lookup: CDR1 SNHLY, CDR2 FYNNEI. CDR3 length: 14 amino acids. CDR3: CASRGVVVYNEQFF. The CDR3 region has the DNA TGTGCCAGCAGAGGGGTGGTGGTCTACAATGAGCAGTTCTTC. The full variable domain, in which reference TRBV2 and TRBJ2-1 provide the parts outside the CDR3, is EPEVTQTPSHQVTQMGQEVILRCVPISNHLYFYWYRQILGQKVEFLVSFYNNEISEKSEIFDDQFSVERPDGSNFTLKIRSTKLEDSAMYFCASRGVVVYNEQFFGPGTRLTVL.

V and J are TRBV6-1 and TRBJ1-1; D is uncertain. CDR1 is MNHNS and CDR2 is SASEGT in the germline V gene. The CDR3 covers 15 residues. Trimming pared 2 bases from V and 4 bases from J, leaving 14 bases between. CDR3 protein: CASSEIGLGGTEAFF. Written as DNA, the CDR3 is TGTGCCAGCAGTGAAATAGGGTTGGGAGGCACTGAAGCTTTCTTT.

The rearrangement uses TRBV4-2 and TRBJ1-5; D is ambiguous. Trimming removed 3 bases from V and 5 bases from J, with 8 bases in between. The CDR3 covers 13 residues. Germline V gene data show CDR1 as LGHNA and CDR2 as YNFKEQ. This chain's CDR3 is CASSQEGDQPQHF. In DNA form, the CDR3 reads TGTGCCAGCAGCCAGGAGGGTGATCAGCCCCAGCATTTT.

The V call is TRBV5-1, the J call TRBJ2-3; D is unclear. Per the germline V gene, CDR1 is SGHRS and CDR2 is YFSETQ. The CDR3 spans 15 residues. Trimming removed 0 bases at V and 5 bases at J, with 13 bases between. CDR3 in amino acids: CASSLDTIGRDTQYF. For the CDR3, the DNA is TGCGCCAGCAGCTTGGACACCATAGGGCGAGATACGCAGTATTTT.

The chain has TRBV5-1 and TRBJ1-1, with 9 bases fitting TRBD1. The germline V gene encodes CDR1 SGHRS and CDR2 YFSETQ. This CDR3 has 14 residues. V lost 4 bases to trimming and J lost 5 bases; unmatched junction nucleotides: 6. This CDR3 reads CASSTDRGGTEAFF. CDR3 bases: TGCGCCAGCAGCACGGACAGGGGAGGGACTGAAGCTTTCTTT. Full variable domain (missing parts from reference TRBV5-1 and TRBJ1-1): KAGVTQTPRYLIKTRGQQVTLSCSPISGHRSVSWYQQTPGQGLQFLFEYFSETQRNKGNFPGRFSGRQFSNSRSEMNVSTLELGDSALYLCASSTDRGGTEAFFGQGTRLTVV.